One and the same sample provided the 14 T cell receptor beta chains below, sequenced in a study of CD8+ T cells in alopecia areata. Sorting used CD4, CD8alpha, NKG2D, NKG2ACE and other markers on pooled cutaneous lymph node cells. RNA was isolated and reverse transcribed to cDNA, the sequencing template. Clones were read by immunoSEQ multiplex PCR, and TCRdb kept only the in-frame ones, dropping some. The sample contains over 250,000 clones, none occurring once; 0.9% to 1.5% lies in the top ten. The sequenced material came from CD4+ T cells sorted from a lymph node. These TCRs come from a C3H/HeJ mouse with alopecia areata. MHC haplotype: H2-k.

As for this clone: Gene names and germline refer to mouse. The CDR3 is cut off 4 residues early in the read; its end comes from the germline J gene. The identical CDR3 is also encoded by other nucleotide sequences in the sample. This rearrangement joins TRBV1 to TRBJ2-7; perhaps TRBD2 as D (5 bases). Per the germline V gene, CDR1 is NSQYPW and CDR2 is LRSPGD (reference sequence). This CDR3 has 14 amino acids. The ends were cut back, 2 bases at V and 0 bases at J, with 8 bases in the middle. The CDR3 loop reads CTCSALGVSYEQYF. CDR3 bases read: TGCACCTGCAGTGCACTGGGTGTCTCCTAT.

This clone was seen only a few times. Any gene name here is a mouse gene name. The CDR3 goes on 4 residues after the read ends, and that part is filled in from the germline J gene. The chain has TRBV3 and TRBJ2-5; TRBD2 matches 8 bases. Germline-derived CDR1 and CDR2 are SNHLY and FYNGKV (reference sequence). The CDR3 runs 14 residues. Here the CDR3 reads CASSPGLGEDTQYF. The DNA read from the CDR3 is TGTGCCAGCAGCCCCGGACTGGGAGAAGAC.

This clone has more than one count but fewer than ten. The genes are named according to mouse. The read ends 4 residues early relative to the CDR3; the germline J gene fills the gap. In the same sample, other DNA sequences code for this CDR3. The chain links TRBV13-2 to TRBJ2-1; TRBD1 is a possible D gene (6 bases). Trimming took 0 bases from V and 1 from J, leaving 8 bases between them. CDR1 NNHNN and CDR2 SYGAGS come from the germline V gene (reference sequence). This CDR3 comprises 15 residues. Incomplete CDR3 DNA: TGTGCCAGCGGTGATGCCGGGACAAACTATGCT. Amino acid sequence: CASGDAGTNYA. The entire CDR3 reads CASGDAGTNYAEQFF.

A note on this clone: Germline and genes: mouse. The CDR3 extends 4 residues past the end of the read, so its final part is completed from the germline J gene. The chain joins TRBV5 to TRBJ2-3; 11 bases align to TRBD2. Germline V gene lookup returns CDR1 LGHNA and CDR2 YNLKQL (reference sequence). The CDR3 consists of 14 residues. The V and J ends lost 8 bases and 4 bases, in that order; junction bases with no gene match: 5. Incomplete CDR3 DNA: TGTGCCAGCGGCCCACTGGGGGGGCCAGAA. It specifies CASGPLGGPE. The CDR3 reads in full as CASGPLGGPETLYF.

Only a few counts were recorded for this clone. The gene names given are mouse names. CDR3 DNA, as far as it was read: TGTGCCAGCAGGCGGACAGGGAACTCC. Protein product: CASRRTGNS. The full CDR3 reads CASRRTGNSDYTF. The chain combines TRBV14 with TRBJ1-2; TRBD1 matches 8 bases. Sequencing ends 4 residues short of the CDR3 end; the germline J gene provides the rest. Germline lookup yields CDR1 SGHDT and CDR2 FRDEAV. The junction had 2 bases not matched to a gene; V was cut back by 5 bases and J by 2 bases. The length of the CDR3 is 13 residues. The full variable domain, rest sourced from reference TRBV14 and TRBJ1-2, is EAGVTQSPRYAVLQEGQAVSFWCDPISGHDTLYWYQQPRDQGPQLLVYFRDEAVIDNSQLPSDRFSAVRPKGTNSTLKIQSAKQGDTATYLCASRRTGNSDYTFGSGTRLLVI.

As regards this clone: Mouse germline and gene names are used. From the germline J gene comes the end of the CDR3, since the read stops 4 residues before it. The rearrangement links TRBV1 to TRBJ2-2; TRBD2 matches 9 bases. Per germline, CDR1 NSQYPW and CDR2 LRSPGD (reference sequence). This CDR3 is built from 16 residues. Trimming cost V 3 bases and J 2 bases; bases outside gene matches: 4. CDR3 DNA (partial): TGCACCTGCAGTGCTCAAACTGGGGGGAACACCGGG. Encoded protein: CTCSAQTGGNTG. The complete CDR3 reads CTCSAQTGGNTGQLYF.

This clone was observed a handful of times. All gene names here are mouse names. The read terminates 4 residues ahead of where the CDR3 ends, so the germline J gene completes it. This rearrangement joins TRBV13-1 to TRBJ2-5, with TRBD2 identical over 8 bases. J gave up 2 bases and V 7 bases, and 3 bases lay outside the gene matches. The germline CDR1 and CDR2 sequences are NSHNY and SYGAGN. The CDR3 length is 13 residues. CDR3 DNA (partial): TGTGCCAGCGGTGGGGGGGGCCAAGAC. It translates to CASGGGGQD. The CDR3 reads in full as CASGGGGQDTQYF.

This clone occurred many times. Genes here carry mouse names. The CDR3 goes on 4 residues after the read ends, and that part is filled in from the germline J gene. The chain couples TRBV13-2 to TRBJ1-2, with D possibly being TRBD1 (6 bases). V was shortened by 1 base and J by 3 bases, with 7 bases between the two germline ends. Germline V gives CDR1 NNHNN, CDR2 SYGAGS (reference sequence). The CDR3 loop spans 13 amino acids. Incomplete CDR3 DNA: TGTGCCAGCGGTGATCCAGGGGACTCC. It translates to CASGDPGDS. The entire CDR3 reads CASGDPGDSDYTF.

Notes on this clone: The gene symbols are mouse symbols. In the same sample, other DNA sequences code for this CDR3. The CDR3: CASSIPGGYEQYF. The DNA read from the CDR3 is TGTGCCAGCAGTATACCGGGGGGATAT. The V gene is TRBV19, the J gene TRBJ2-7, with a tentative D call TRBD2 (6 bases). The read terminates 4 residues ahead of where the CDR3 ends, so the germline J gene completes it. This CDR3 contains 13 residues. The germline V gene encodes CDR1 FNHDT and CDR2 SITEND (reference sequence).

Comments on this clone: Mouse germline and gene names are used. The CDR3 DNA, read in part, is TGTGCCAGCAGCCCGCGGGGCGGGGGGAACTATGCT. Protein: CASSPRGGGNYA. The CDR3 in its entirety is CASSPRGGGNYAEQFF. This chain uses TRBV5 with TRBJ2-1; maybe TRBD2 (6 bases). The read is 4 residues too short to cover the CDR3 end, so that end is filled in from the germline J gene. The CDR3 runs to 16 residues. Trimming removed 4 bases from V and 1 base from J, with 14 bases in between. Germline V gene data show CDR1 as LGHNA and CDR2 as YNLKQL (reference sequence).

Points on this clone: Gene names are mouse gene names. This CDR3 reads CTCSAVVGSAETLYF. Incomplete CDR3 DNA: TGCACCTGCAGTGCAGTGGTGGGTAGTGCAGAA. The chain has TRBV1 and TRBJ2-3; no definite D call. The read ends 4 residues shy of where the CDR3 ends; the end is completed using the germline J gene. Trimming shortened V by 1 base and J by 0 bases, and 8 bases separated the two germline ends. Germline CDR1 and CDR2: NSQYPW and LRSPGD (reference sequence). This CDR3 is 15 amino acids long.

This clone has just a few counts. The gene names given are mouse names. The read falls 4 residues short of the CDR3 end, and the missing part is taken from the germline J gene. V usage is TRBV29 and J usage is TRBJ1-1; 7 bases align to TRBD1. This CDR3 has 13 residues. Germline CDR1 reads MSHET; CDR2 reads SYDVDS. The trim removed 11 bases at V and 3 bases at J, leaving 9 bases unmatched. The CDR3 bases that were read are TGTGCTTACCGACAGGGAGGAGACACA. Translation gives CAYRQGGDT. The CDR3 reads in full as CAYRQGGDTEVFF.

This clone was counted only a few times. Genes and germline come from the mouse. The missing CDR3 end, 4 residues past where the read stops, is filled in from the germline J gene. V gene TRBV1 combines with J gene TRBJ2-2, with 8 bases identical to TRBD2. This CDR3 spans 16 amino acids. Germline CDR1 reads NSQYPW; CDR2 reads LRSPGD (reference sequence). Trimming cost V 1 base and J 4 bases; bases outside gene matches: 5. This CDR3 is CTCSAVWGESTGQLYF. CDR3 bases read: TGCACCTGCAGTGCAGTCTGGGGGGAGAGCACCGGG.

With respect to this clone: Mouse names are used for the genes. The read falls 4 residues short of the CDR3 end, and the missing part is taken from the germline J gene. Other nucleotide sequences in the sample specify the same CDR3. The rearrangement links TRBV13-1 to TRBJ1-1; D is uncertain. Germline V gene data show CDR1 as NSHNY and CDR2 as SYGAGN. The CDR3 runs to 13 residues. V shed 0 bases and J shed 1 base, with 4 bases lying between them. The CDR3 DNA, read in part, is TGTGCCAGCAGTGATGAGGGAAACACA. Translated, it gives CASSDEGNT. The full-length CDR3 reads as CASSDEGNTEVFF.